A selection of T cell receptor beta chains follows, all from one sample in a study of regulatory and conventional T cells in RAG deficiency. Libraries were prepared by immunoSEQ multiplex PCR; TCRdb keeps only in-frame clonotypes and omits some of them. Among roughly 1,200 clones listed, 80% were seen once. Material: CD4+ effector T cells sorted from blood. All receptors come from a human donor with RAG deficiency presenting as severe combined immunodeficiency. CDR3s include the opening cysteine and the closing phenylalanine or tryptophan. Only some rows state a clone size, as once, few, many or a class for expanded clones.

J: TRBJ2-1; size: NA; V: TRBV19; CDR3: CASSPFISEYNEQFF
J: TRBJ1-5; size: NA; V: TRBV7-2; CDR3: CASSSRDTLGPQHF
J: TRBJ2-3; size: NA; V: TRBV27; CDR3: CASSFPNTDTQYF
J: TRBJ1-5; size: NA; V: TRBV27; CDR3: CASSFSGTVKNQPQHF
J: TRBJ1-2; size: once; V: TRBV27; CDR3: CASSLSGAYGYTF
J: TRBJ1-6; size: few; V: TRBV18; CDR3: CASSRDLASSPLHF
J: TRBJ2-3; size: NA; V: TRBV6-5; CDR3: CASSQSTDTQYF
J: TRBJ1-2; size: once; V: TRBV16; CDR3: CASSRMQVVRRAYGYTF
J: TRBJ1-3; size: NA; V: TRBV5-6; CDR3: CASSLQGKGNTIYF
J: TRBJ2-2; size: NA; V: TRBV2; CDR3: CASTDVANTGELFF
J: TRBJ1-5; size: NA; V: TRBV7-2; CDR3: CASSRYSNQPQHF
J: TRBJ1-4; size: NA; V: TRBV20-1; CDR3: CSARYLEGFF
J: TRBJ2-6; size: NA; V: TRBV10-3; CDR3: CAISEGEVSGANVLTF
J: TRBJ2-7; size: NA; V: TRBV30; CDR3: CAWSPRGGEQYF
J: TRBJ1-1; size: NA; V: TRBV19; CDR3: CASSIAGARTEAFF
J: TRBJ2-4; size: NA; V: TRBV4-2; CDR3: CASSQTLLVAKNIQYF
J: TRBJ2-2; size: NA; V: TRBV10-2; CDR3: CASWLAGVTGELFF
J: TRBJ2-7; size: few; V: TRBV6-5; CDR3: CASSRLAEYEQYF
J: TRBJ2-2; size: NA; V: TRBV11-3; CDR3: CASSLEAGAINTGELFF
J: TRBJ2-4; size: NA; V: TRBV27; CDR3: CASSPRVIQNIQYF
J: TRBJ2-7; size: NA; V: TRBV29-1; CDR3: CSVSLPYEQYF
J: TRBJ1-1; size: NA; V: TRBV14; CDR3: CASSQVSVFWVSTEAFF
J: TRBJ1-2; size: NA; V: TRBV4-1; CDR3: CASSHIQGNYGYTF
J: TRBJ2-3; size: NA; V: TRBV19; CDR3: CASSPATSGGGSDTQYF
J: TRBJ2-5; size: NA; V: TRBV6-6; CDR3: CASGRTSGGRRETQYF
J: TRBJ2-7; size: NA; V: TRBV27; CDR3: CASRGLLYEQYF
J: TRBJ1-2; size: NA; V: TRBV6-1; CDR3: CASSPLTGGAYGYTF
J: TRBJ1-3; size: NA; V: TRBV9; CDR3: CASSAQWTAISGNTIYF
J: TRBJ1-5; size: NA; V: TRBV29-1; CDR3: CSVEGTGGQPQHF
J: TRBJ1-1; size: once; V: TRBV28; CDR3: CASTFPGVNTEAFF
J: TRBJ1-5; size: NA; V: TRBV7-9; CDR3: CASSPRGQGLQPQHF
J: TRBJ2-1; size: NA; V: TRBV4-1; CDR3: CASSIGQGDEQFF
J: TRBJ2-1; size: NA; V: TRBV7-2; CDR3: CASSLEGSSYNEQFF
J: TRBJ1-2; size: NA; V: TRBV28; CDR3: CASSSLEIGYTF
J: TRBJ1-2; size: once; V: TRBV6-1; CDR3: CASTRASYGYTF
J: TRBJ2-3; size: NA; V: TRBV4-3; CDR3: CASSRTSTDTQYF
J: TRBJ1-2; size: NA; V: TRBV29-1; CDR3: CSVEEGSGGGYGYTF
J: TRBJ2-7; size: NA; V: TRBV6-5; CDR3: CASMHPGYEQYF
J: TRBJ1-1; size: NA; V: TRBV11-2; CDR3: CASSLEQIYTEAFF